Each of the 21 T cell receptor beta chains below was sequenced from the same sample in a study of blood T cells in healthy people across ages. Then a second PCR, running roughly 7 to 11 cycles, was carried out with a sample-barcoded 5' primer and a J-beta primer mix. Via MiXCR, TCRdb re-called the 5' RACE reads, giving one row per CDR3 protein. The data show about 900,000 distinct CDR3 sequences, with about 48% seen just once and around an eighth held by the top ten. The sequencing input was blood. These TCRs come from a man aged 30-40 years in good health.

The chain is built from TRBV7-9 and TRBJ1-1, with 7 positions matching TRBD1. In germline, CDR1 is SEHNR, CDR2 FQNEAQ (reference sequence). J was trimmed by 1 base and V by 5 bases; bases with no gene match: 10. The CDR3 spans 16 residues. The CDR3 coding sequence is TGTGCCAGCAGCCCGAACAAGGGGGCGGGGAACACTGAAGCTTTCTTT. Its translation: CASSPNKGAGNTEAFF.

The table lists this clonotype with many counts. The chain couples TRBV3-1 to TRBJ2-3; 7 nucleotides agree with TRBD2. Germline V gives CDR1 LGHDT, CDR2 YNNKEL (reference sequence). The J segment lost 1 base and the V segment lost 5 bases, leaving 9 bases of the junction unmatched. The CDR3 is made up of 16 amino acids. CDR3 in amino acids: CASSYGSAGGTDTQYF. CDR3 bases: TGTGCCAGCAGCTACGGTTCGGCGGGGGGCACAGATACGCAGTATTTT.

The gene calls are TRBV6-5 and TRBJ1-5; 7 positions match TRBD1. This CDR3 region has 14 residues. V lost 5 bases to trimming and J lost 3 bases; unmatched junction nucleotides: 4. The V gene's germline CDR1 is MNHEY and CDR2 SVGAGI. CDR3 region: CASSRQGLNQPQHF. The CDR3 DNA reads TGTGCCAGCAGTCGACAGGGTCTCAATCAGCCCCAGCATTTT.

The gene calls are TRBV10-3 and TRBJ2-5, with TRBD2 as a possible D gene (5 bases). V gave up 0 bases and J gave up 5 bases, with 13 bases separating them. Germline loops: CDR1 ENHRY, CDR2 SYGVKD. CDR3 size: 15 residues. CDR3 region: CAISESGSSGETQYF. The CDR3 DNA is TGTGCCATCAGTGAGTCAGGCAGTTCGGGGGAGACCCAGTACTTC.

Many counts were recorded for this clonotype. This CDR3 reads CASSGGFHEQYF. CDR3 nucleotide sequence: TGTGCCAGCTCCGGAGGGTTTCACGAGCAGTACTTC. The gene calls are TRBV18 and TRBJ2-7; TRBD2 might be the D (6 bases). The CDR3 runs 12 residues. V lost 6 bases, J lost 5 bases, and 11 bases lay in between. Germline lookup yields CDR1 KGHSH and CDR2 LQKENI.

This clonotype was recorded a few times. The gene calls are TRBV3-1 and TRBJ2-7; D remains unclear. V lost 2 bases to trimming and J lost 2 bases, with 4 bases between them. CDR3 length: 12 amino acids. CDR1 is LGHDT, CDR2 YNNKEL, per germline (reference sequence). The CDR3 DNA reads TGTGCCAGCAGCCAATTTCCCTACGAGCAGTACTTC. As protein: CASSQFPYEQYF.

The V gene is TRBV25-1, the J gene TRBJ1-5, with a possible D match to TRBD1 (5 bases). V was trimmed by 1 base and J by 10 bases, leaving 14 bases between them. There are 14 residues in the CDR3. Germline CDR1 MGHDK, CDR2 SYGVNS. The CDR3 DNA follows: TGTGCCAGCAGTGAATCTGGGACTTCGTCCCCCCAGCATTTT. Translation gives CASSESGTSSPQHF.

The rearrangement links TRBV7-2 to TRBJ2-5; D is uncertain. The J call may be incorrect, as the DNA end agrees better with TRBJ2-7. This CDR3 has 15 residues. CDR1 is SGHTA, CDR2 FQGNSA, per germline. DNA of the CDR3: TGTGCCAGCAGCTGGTTGAAGGGTTCTGGATACGAGCAGTACTTC. Protein product: CASSWLKGSGYEQYF.

This sequence joins TRBV3-1 and TRBJ1-4; 9 bases align to TRBD1. Unmatched junction bases numbered 9, after V lost 8 bases and J lost 8 bases. Per the germline V gene, CDR1 is LGHDT and CDR2 is YNNKEL (reference sequence). The CDR3 loop spans 14 amino acids. The CDR3 reads CASAPGQGREKLFF. CDR3 bases: TGTGCCAGCGCCCCGGGACAGGGTCGGGAAAAACTGTTTTTT.

The genes are TRBV7-9 and TRBJ1-4; D is possibly TRBD1 (5 bases). The CDR3 is made up of 15 amino acids. Germline V gene data show CDR1 as SEHNR and CDR2 as FQNEAQ (reference sequence). V shed 3 bases and J shed 3 bases, with 11 bases lying between them. CDR3 in DNA: TGTGCCAGCAGCTTTTTGGGACCGTCTAATGAAAAACTGTTTTTT. Translation gives CASSFLGPSNEKLFF.

The chain couples TRBV6-5 to TRBJ2-7; D perhaps matches TRBD1 (6 bases). Trimming took 5 bases from V and 3 from J, leaving 11 bases between them. The CDR3 runs 13 residues. The germline gives CDR1 MNHEY, CDR2 SVGAGI. The CDR3 region is CASSGQSFYEQYF. Written as DNA, the CDR3 is TGTGCCAGCAGTGGACAGAGTTTCTACGAGCAGTACTTC.

The chain combines TRBV2 with TRBJ1-5; 9 positions match TRBD1. CDR1 and CDR2 (germline): SNHLY, FYNNEI. This CDR3 spans 15 amino acids. With 4 bases clipped from V and 3 bases from J, the junction kept 4 bases outside the gene matches. The chain's CDR3 is CASSVGQGFNQPQHF. CDR3 DNA sequence: TGTGCCAGCAGTGTTGGACAGGGGTTCAATCAGCCCCAGCATTTT. Full variable domain (remainder filled in from reference TRBV2 and TRBJ1-5): EPEVTQTPSHQVTQMGQEVILRCVPISNHLYFYWYRQILGQKVEFLVSFYNNEISEKSEIFDDQFSVERPDGSNFTLKIRSTKLEDSAMYFCASSVGQGFNQPQHFGDGTRLSIL.

The table lists this clonotype with many counts. V and J are TRBV29-1 and TRBJ1-2, with 7 bases that match TRBD1. Germline trimming cut 6 bases from V and 7 bases from J; bases unmatched to any gene: 5. The germline V gene encodes CDR1 SQVTM and CDR2 ANQGSEA. The CDR3 runs to 11 residues. CDR3 in DNA: TGCAGCGTAGGACAGGATGGTGGCTACACCTTC. This translates into CSVGQDGGYTF.

For this clonotype: Sequence at one end of the junction differs from germline and may be a read error. The chain links TRBV30 to TRBJ1-5, with D possibly matching TRBD1 (5 bases). Germline V gives CDR1 GTSNPN, CDR2 SVGIG (reference sequence). CDR3 length equals 14 residues. The CDR3 spells CARRGLGANQPQHF. The CDR3 DNA sequence: TGTGCCCGGAGGGGTTTAGGGGCAAATCAGCCCCAGCATTTT.

This clonotype was observed a handful of times. The chain uses TRBV28 and TRBJ2-3, with 9 positions matching TRBD2. This CDR3 contains 15 residues. V dropped 2 bases and J dropped 2; count of bases not matched to a gene: 2. From germline, CDR1 is MDHEN and CDR2 SYDVKM. The CDR3 DNA is TGTGCCAGCAGTTTACAGGGACTAGCCACAGATACGCAGTATTTT. This translates into CASSLQGLATDTQYF. Variable domain in full (rest from reference TRBV28 and TRBJ2-3): DVKVTQSSRYLVKRTGEKVFLECVQDMDHENMFWYRQDPGLGLRLIYFSYDVKMKEKGDIPEGYSVSREKKERFSLILESASTNQTSMYLCASSLQGLATDTQYFGPGTRLTVL.

In this sample, this clonotype turned up a few times. The V call is TRBV20-1, the J call TRBJ2-3; 10 bases match TRBD2. From germline, CDR1 is DFQATT and CDR2 SNEGSKA (reference sequence). The CDR3 totals 15 residues. J lost 0 bases, V lost 5 bases, and 5 bases had no gene match. CDR3 coding DNA: TGCAGTGCTGGCCCACTAGCGGGAAGCACAGATACGCAGTATTTT. Encoded protein: CSAGPLAGSTDTQYF.

The chain combines TRBV9 with TRBJ2-1; TRBD2 matches at 8 bases. Germline CDR1 and CDR2: SGDLS and YYNGEE. This CDR3 is built from 16 residues. Trimming removed 5 bases from V and 13 bases from J; junction bases left unmatched: 20. CDR3 amino acids: CASSGRAGGPGETQFF. The CDR3, as DNA: TGTGCCAGCAGTGGAAGGGCGGGGGGCCCGGGAGAGACCCAGTTCTTC.

The rearrangement uses TRBV7-2 and TRBJ2-1, with 8 bases that match TRBD2. The J call may be in error: the DNA end matches TRBJ2-7 better. Germline V lookup: CDR1 SGHTA, CDR2 FQGNSA. The CDR3 length is 16 residues. The CDR3 sequence is CASSPPRGGSYNEQYF. Written as DNA, the CDR3 is TGTGCCAGCAGCCCCCCACGGGGGGGGAGCTACAATGAGCAGTACTTC.

This clonotype appeared a few times. V and J are TRBV6-6 and TRBJ2-7, with D tentatively TRBD1 (5 bases). The CDR3 is 13 residues long. Germline CDR1 MNHNY, CDR2 SVGAGI (reference sequence). Trimming removed 6 bases at V and 4 bases at J, with 13 bases between. This CDR3 reads CASSPAGNYEQYF. DNA of the CDR3: TGTGCCAGCAGCCCGGCAGGGAATTACGAGCAGTACTTC.

This clonotype was picked up many times. The chain joins TRBV27 to TRBJ2-7; D gene unclear. Germline V gives CDR1 MNHEY, CDR2 SMNVEV (reference sequence). The CDR3 consists of 13 residues. V was trimmed by 3 bases and J by 3 bases, leaving 9 bases between them. The DNA for the CDR3 is TGTGCCAGCAGTTTGGGCGGATTCTACGAGCAGTACTTC. This sequence encodes CASSLGGFYEQYF.

The chain has TRBV29-1 and TRBJ2-4, with D possibly being TRBD1 (5 bases). The CDR3 is made up of 14 amino acids. The V and J ends lost 1 base and 11 bases respectively, with 18 bases between them. In germline, CDR1 is SQVTM, CDR2 ANQGSEA. The CDR3 is CSVEVAQGSGFQYF. CDR3 coding DNA: TGCAGCGTTGAAGTAGCTCAGGGTTCAGGCTTTCAGTACTTC.